This T cell receptor beta chain appears in the sequencing data of a study of shared clonotypes between healthy human individuals. Regarding this clone: Its antigen is still unknown.

Subsets obtained from CD4+ cells comprised CD45RA+ naive and CD45RA-negative memory cells. Germline V gene data show CDR1 as SGHNT and CDR2 as YYREEE (reference sequence). J was trimmed by 2 bases and V by 0 bases; bases with no gene match: 5. The CDR3 is made up of 16 amino acids. Findings and limits, study-wide: Researchers sampled only blood; tissue repertoires likely differ. Shared clonotypes: about 5.3% naive CD4, under 4% naive CD8, around 2.4% memory CD4, under 0.5% memory CD8.

TCRdb keeps only in-frame clones here, not all; method: immunoSEQ multiplex PCR. The sample holds around 550,000 clones, 95% to 97% seen once. The sequence was obtained from a woman in her 30s in good health. Sequencing input: naive CD4+ T cells sorted from blood. The subset denotes: CD45RA+ positively selected. The chain is built from TRBV5-4 and TRBJ2-3, with 8 nucleotides matching TRBD2. The CDR3 reads CASSLGPSGSTDTQYF. The CDR3 DNA is TGTGCCAGCAGCTTGGGACCTAGCGGGTCCACAGATACGCAGTATTTT.